A single sample is the source of the 14 T cell receptor beta chains below, sequenced in a study of blood T cell repertoires in COVID-19. Repertoires were generated with immunoSEQ multiplex PCR, while TCRdb's copy carries only in-frame clones and drops some. The sample holds roughly 45,000 clones; around nine tenths are singletons and the top ten take around 19%. The sample comprised peripheral blood. The source is a man between 65 and 85 years old with active COVID-19.

The chain links TRBV24-1 to TRBJ2-4; no reliable D call. The V end lost 7 bases, the J end lost 4 bases, and 19 bases lay between the germline ends. The germline V gene encodes CDR1 KGHDR and CDR2 SFDVKD. CDR3 length equals 16 residues. CDR3 sequence (DNA): TGTGCCACCAGGGTTAGTGGGCAGAGAATGAAAAACATTCAGTACTTC. Translation gives CATRVSGQRMKNIQYF.

The CDR3, as DNA: TGTGCCAGCAGCTTAGTAGCGGGGTCCGGGGAGCTGTTTTTT. Its translation is CASSLVAGSGELFF. J is TRBJ2-2 and V is TRBV7-2; TRBD2 aligns across 8 bases. The ends lost 1 base at V and 6 bases at J; junction bases unmatched: 1. Per germline, CDR1 SGHTA and CDR2 FQGNSA. This CDR3 region has 14 residues. The full variable domain, completed using reference TRBV7-2 and TRBJ2-2, is GAGVSQSPSNKVTEKGKDVELRCDPISGHTALYWYRQSLGQGLEFLIYFQGNSAPDKSGLPSDRFSAERTGGSVSTLTIQRTQQEDSAVYLCASSLVAGSGELFFGEGSRLTVL.

This chain links TRBV4-1 with TRBJ2-1, with 8 nucleotides matching TRBD2. V trimming: 2 bases; J trimming: 8 bases; junction bases outside the gene matches: 14. Germline CDR1 reads MGHRA; CDR2 reads YSYEKL. This CDR3 contains 17 residues. The CDR3 reads CASSQSRYGTRDHEQFF. The CDR3, as DNA: TGCGCCAGCAGCCAAAGCCGGTACGGGACTAGAGATCATGAGCAGTTCTTC.

The rearrangement uses TRBV6-2 or TRBV6-3 and TRBJ2-1, with D possibly matching TRBD2 (5 bases). There are 17 residues in the CDR3. Looked up from germline, CDR1 is MNHEY and CDR2 is SVGEGT. V was pared by 5 bases and J by 6 bases, with 23 bases between. CDR3 in DNA: TGTGCCAGCAGTACAATGTTAGGGAGAGGGTTTGTCAATGAGCAGTTCTTC. The encoded protein is CASSTMLGRGFVNEQFF.

This rearrangement joins TRBV5-4 to TRBJ2-5, with D perhaps TRBD1 (5 bases). With 1 base removed from V and 2 bases from J, the gap between germline ends came to 9 bases. The germline V gene has CDR1 SGHNT and CDR2 YYREEE (reference sequence). The CDR3 runs 14 residues. CDR3 DNA sequence: TGTGCCAGCAGCTTGCGATCAGGGCAAGAGACCCAGTACTTC. This encodes CASSLRSGQETQYF.

The J gene is TRBJ2-1, the V gene TRBV27; 13 bases match TRBD2. The CDR3 contains 15 residues. Looked up from germline, CDR1 is MNHEY and CDR2 is SMNVEV (reference sequence). V shed 9 bases and J 7 bases; nucleotides not matched to a gene: 9. This CDR3 is CASTTGTSGTNEQFF. CDR3 in DNA: TGTGCCAGTACGACGGGGACTAGCGGGACTAATGAGCAGTTCTTC.

The chain uses TRBV6-2 or TRBV6-3 and TRBJ2-3; possibly TRBD2 for D (6 bases). Germline V CDR1 and CDR2: MNHEY, SVGEGT. V was shortened by 0 bases and J by 4 bases, with 17 bases between the two germline ends. The CDR3 extends over 17 amino acids. CDR3 region: CASSYSTGLEISDTQYF. The CDR3 nucleotides are TGTGCCAGCAGTTACTCTACGGGACTTGAGATATCAGATACGCAGTATTTT.

This chain uses TRBV7-9 with TRBJ2-5; maybe TRBD1 (5 bases). Per germline, CDR1 SEHNR and CDR2 FQNEAQ (reference sequence). V lost 1 base and J 7 bases, leaving 16 bases between the germline ends. This CDR3 has 15 residues. The CDR3 nucleotides are TGTGCCAGCAGCTTAGACAGGCAGGGCACCAGGACCCAGTACTTC. Residues: CASSLDRQGTRTQYF.

This sequence joins TRBV19 and TRBJ1-1; D not resolved. Trimming left V 4 bases short and J 0 bases short, with 18 bases between. The V gene's germline CDR1 is LNHDA and CDR2 SQIVND (reference sequence). The CDR3 totals 17 residues. The DNA for the CDR3 is TGTGCCAGTAGTAGGAAGTACCCCGAGGGAATGAACACTGAAGCTTTCTTT. Its translation is CASSRKYPEGMNTEAFF.

The chain carries TRBV7-2 and TRBJ2-1; maybe TRBD1 (6 bases). V lost 2 bases and J lost 0, with 11 bases in between. Looked up from germline, CDR1 is SGHTA and CDR2 is FQGNSA. CDR3 length: 16 amino acids. CDR3 sequence (DNA): TGTGCCAGCAGCTTATTGACAGGACTCTCCTACAATGAGCAGTTCTTC. Translating it yields CASSLLTGLSYNEQFF.

V and J are TRBV5-6 and TRBJ2-1; D ambiguous. This CDR3 has 16 residues. The V gene lost 0 bases and the J gene lost 0 bases, with 10 bases spanning the gap. CDR1 is SGHDT, CDR2 YYEEEE, per germline. CDR3 in amino acids: CASSLAGANSYNEQFF. The CDR3 DNA reads TGTGCCAGCAGCTTGGCCGGAGCAAACTCCTACAATGAGCAGTTCTTC.

This clone was recorded only once. This rearrangement joins TRBV19 to TRBJ2-3; TRBD2 agrees at 11 bases. CDR1 is LNHDA and CDR2 is SQIVND in the germline V gene (reference sequence). CDR3 length equals 15 residues. Trimming at V came to 3 bases and at J to 1 base, leaving 0 bases not matched to a gene. Here the CDR3 reads CASSMTSGGTDTQYF. The CDR3, as DNA: TGTGCCAGTAGTATGACTAGCGGGGGCACAGATACGCAGTATTTT.

The V call is TRBV20-1, the J call TRBJ1-2, with no clear D. V lost 0 bases and J lost 14, with 13 bases in between. The germline CDR1 and CDR2 sequences are DFQATT and SNEGSKA (reference sequence). CDR3 length: 11 amino acids. CDR3 region: CSARDQRLWTF. The DNA for the CDR3 is TGCAGTGCTAGAGATCAGCGCCTTTGGACCTTC.

The genes are TRBV5-1 and TRBJ2-6, with 7 nucleotides matching TRBD1. Germline trimming cut 2 bases from V and 4 bases from J; bases unmatched to any gene: 6. CDR3 size: 16 residues. CDR1 and CDR2 from the germline V gene are SGHRS and YFSETQ. DNA of the CDR3: TGCGCCAGCAGCTTTCAGGGGACAGCCGGGGCCAACGTCCTGACTTTC. Encoded protein: CASSFQGTAGANVLTF.